This T cell receptor beta chain is from a study of early T cells in non-severe SARS-CoV-2 infection. Study-wide background: Sequencing used unsorted whole-blood bulk RNA, so chains lack pairing.

General study findings and limits: Lookups in VDJdb leaned toward anti-spike CD8 responses and missed private and CD4 specificities.

cDNA molecules, individually, were tagged with unique molecular identifiers. TCRdb re-derived calls from the 5' RACE reads in MiXCR, one entry per CDR3 protein. The top ten clones hold 6.1% of a sample with 80,000 to 100,000 distinct CDR3 sequences, 12% to 15% of them seen once. In this sample, this clonotype turned up a few times. What it binds is unknown. V shed 8 bases and J shed 6 bases, with 19 bases lying between them. CDR1 LNHDA and CDR2 SQIVND come from the germline V gene (reference sequence). This CDR3 is built from 14 residues. The chain employs TRBV19 and TRBJ1-2; D gene uncertain. The sample was whole blood. The clonotype comes from an adult who was a healthcare worker with PCR-confirmed SARS-CoV-2 infection or an uninfected control (not recorded which). CDR3 amino acids: CASGMGLAADGYTF. CDR3 sequence (DNA): TGTGCCAGTGGGATGGGTCTTGCAGCGGATGGCTACACCTTC.